This is a list of T cell receptor beta chains from one sample in a study of cytomegalovirus exposure and HLA in healthy donors. The table came from immunoSEQ multiplex PCR; TCRdb's copy has only in-frame clones and leaves some out. The data show about 150,000 clones, about 74% seen once. Sequenced input: PBMCs. The receptors were gathered from a woman between 40 and 50 years old in good health and CMV-seronegative. The CDR3 runs from the conserved cysteine through the conserved F or W. Each record gives: D gene, clone size, V gene, J gene, CDR3 DNA, CDR3 protein. The D gene is left open where the match is weak. Only some rows state a clone size, as once, few, many or a class for expanded clones.

TRBD1	.	TRBV5-1	TRBJ1-1	TGCGCCAGCAGCTCCGTCCCGGGACAGGGGAGGGGGACTGAAGCTTTCTTT	CASSSVPGQGRGTEAFF
.	.	TRBV6-5	TRBJ2-3	TGTGCCAGCAGTTATGGGCCGCCCACAGATACGCAGTATTTT	CASSYGPPTDTQYF
.	.	TRBV6-5	TRBJ2-2	TGTGCCAGCAGTGTACAGGGCGCCGGGGAGCTGTTTTTT	CASSVQGAGELFF
TRBD2	few	TRBV30	TRBJ2-3	TGTGCCTGGAGTGAGGAGCGGGAGTTAGATACGCAGTATTTT	CAWSEERELDTQYF
TRBD1	.	TRBV2	TRBJ1-2	TGTGCCAGCAGTCAACGACAGGGTAGTCCTGGTTACACCTTC	CASSQRQGSPGYTF
.	.	TRBV5-8	TRBJ2-1	TGTGCCAGCAGCCGTTCGCTTGTCAGCGGTCCTACGGGAGAGCAGTTCTTC	CASSRSLVSGPTGEQFF
.	.	TRBV5-6	TRBJ2-5	TGTGCCAGCAGCTTGGGCAGTATCCAAGAGACCCAGTACTTC	CASSLGSIQETQYF
TRBD1	.	TRBV29-1	TRBJ1-2	TGCAGCGTTGAGCAGGGGGCAAGCGGCTACACCTTC	CSVEQGASGYTF
.	.	TRBV4-1	TRBJ2-5	TGCGCCAGCAGCCAAGACATGGAGACCCAGTACTTC	CASSQDMETQYF
TRBD1	.	TRBV2	TRBJ1-3	TGTGCCAGCAGTGGACCGGGACAGGGTACTGGAAACACCATATATTTT	CASSGPGQGTGNTIYF